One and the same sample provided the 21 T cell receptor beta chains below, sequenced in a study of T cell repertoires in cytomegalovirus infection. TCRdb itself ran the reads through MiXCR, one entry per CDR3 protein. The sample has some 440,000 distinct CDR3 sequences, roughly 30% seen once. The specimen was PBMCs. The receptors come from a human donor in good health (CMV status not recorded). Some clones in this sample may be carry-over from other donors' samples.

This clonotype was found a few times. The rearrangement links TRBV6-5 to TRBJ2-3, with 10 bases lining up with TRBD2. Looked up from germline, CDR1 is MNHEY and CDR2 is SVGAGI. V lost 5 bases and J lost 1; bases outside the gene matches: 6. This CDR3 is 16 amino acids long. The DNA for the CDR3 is TGTGCCAGCAGTCACCTAGCGGGGGACCGCACAGATACGCAGTATTTT. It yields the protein CASSHLAGDRTDTQYF.

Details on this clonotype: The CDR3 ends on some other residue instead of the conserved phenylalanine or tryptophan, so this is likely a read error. CDR3 sequence (DNA): TGTGCCAGCAGCCGCCCTAGCAGGGGGCACACCGGGGAGCTGTTTCTT. The encoded protein is CASSRPSRGHTGELFL. This chain joins TRBV7-8 and TRBJ2-2; 8 positions match TRBD1. V dropped 5 bases and J dropped 3; count of bases not matched to a gene: 8. This CDR3 spans 16 amino acids. Germline V gene lookup returns CDR1 SGHVS and CDR2 FQNEAQ.

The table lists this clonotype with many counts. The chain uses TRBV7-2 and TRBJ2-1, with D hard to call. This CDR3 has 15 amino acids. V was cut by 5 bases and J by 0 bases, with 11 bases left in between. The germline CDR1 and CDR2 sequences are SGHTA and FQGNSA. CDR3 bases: TGTGCCAGCAGCACCCGCCAAAGCTCCTACAATGAGCAGTTCTTC. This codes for CASSTRQSSYNEQFF.

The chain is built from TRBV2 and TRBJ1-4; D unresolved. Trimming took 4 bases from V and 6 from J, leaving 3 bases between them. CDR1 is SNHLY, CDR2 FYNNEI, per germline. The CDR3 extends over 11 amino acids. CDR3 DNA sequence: TGTGCCAGCAGTGTGCATGAAAAACTGTTTTTT. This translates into CASSVHEKLFF.

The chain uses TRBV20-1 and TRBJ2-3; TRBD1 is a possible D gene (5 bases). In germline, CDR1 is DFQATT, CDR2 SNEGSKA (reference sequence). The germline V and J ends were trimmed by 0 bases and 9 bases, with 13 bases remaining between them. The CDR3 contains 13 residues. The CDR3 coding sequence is TGCAGTGCTAGAGAGACGCGACAGTTGACGCAGTATTTT. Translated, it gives CSARETRQLTQYF.

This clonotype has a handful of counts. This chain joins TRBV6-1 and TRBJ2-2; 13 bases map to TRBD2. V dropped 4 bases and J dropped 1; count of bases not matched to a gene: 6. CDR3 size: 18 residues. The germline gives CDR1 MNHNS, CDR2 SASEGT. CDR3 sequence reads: CASSAQTSGGLNTGELFF. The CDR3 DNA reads TGTGCCAGCAGTGCACAGACTAGCGGGGGGTTGAACACCGGGGAGCTGTTTTTT.

CDR3 coding DNA: TGTGCCAGCAGTTATACAGGGTATAATTCACCCCTCCACTTT. Protein product: CASSYTGYNSPLHF. This chain uses TRBV6-5 with TRBJ1-6, with a possible D match to TRBD1 (6 bases). The V gene's germline CDR1 is MNHEY and CDR2 SVGAGI. Trimming stripped 3 bases from V and 4 bases from J, with 7 bases between. The CDR3 consists of 14 residues.

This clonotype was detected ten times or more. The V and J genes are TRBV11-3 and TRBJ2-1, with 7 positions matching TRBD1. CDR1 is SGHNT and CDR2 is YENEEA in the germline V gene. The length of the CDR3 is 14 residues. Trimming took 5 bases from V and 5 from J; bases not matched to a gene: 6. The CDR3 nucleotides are TGTGCCAGCAGCCCGGACAGGCTTAACAATGAGCAGTTCTTC. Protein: CASSPDRLNNEQFF.

The CDR3 region is CASSADRASNQPQHF. The CDR3 nucleotides are TGTGCCAGTAGTGCAGACAGGGCGAGCAATCAGCCCCAGCATTTT. The gene calls are TRBV19 and TRBJ1-5; TRBD1 matches 7 bases. Germline lookup yields CDR1 LNHDA and CDR2 SQIVND (reference sequence). This CDR3 comprises 15 residues. With 5 bases clipped from V and 1 base from J, the junction kept 5 bases outside the gene matches.

The CDR3 coding sequence is TGTGCCAGCGCGGGACCGGCCTACTACGAGCAGTACTTC. This gives the protein CASAGPAYYEQYF. The V and J genes are TRBV11-2 and TRBJ2-7; D possibly corresponds to TRBD2 (6 bases). The CDR3 is 13 residues long. The germline V gene has CDR1 SGHAT and CDR2 FQNNGV. Trimming cost V 8 bases and J 3 bases, with 14 bases left between them.

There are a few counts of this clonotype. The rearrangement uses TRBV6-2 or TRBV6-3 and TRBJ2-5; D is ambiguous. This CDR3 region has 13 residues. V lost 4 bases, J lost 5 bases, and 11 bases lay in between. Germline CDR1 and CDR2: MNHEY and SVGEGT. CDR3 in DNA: TGTGCCAGCAGTTTCACGAGGTGGGAGACCCAGTACTTC. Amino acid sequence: CASSFTRWETQYF.

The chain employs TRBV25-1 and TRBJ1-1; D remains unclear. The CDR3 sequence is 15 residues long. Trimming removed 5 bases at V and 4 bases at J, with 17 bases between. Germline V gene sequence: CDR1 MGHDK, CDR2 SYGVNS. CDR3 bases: TGTGCCAGCAGTTCAAGAGGTGGGGTGACCACTGAAGCTTTCTTT. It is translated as CASSSRGGVTTEAFF.

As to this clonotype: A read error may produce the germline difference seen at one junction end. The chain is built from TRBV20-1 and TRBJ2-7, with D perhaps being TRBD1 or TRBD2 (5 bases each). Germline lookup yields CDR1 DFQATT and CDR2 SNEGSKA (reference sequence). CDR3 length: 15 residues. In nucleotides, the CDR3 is TGCAGTGTTTCCAACCCCGGGACGGACTCCGCCGAGCAGTCCTTC. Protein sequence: CSVSNPGTDSAEQSF.

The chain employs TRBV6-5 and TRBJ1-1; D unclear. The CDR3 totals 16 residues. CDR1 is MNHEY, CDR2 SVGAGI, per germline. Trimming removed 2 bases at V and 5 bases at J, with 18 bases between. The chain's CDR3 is CASSYVRPGGGTEAFF. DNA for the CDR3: TGTGCCAGCAGTTACGTCAGGCCAGGTGGAGGGACTGAAGCTTTCTTT.

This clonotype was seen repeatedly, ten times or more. CDR3 coding DNA: TGTGCCAGCAGCTCCGGGACTAGGTACTACAATGAGCAGTTCTTC. Its protein is CASSSGTRYYNEQFF. V is TRBV7-2 and J is TRBJ2-1; 8 positions match TRBD2. V shed 4 bases and J 3 bases; nucleotides not matched to a gene: 5. CDR3 length: 15 amino acids. The germline gives CDR1 SGHTA, CDR2 FQGNSA.

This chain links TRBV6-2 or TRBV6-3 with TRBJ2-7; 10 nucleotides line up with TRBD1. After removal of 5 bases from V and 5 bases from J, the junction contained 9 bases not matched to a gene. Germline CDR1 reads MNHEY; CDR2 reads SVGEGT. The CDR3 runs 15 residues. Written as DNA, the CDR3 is TGTGCCAGCAGTAACGGACAGGGGGTTTCCCACGAGCAGTACTTC. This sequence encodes CASSNGQGVSHEQYF.

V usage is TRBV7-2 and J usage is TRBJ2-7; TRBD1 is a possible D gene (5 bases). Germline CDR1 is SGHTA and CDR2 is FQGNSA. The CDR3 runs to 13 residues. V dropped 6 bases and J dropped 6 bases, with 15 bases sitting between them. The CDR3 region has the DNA TGTGCCAGCAGTCCACAGGCTACTGGCGAGCAGTACTTC. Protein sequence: CASSPQATGEQYF.

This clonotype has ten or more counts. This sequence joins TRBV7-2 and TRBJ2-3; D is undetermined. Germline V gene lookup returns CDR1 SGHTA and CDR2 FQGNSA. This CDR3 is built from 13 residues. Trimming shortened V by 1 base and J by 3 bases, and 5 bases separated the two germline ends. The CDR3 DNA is TGTGCCAGCAGCTTAGTGTTTACAGATACGCAGTATTTT. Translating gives CASSLVFTDTQYF.

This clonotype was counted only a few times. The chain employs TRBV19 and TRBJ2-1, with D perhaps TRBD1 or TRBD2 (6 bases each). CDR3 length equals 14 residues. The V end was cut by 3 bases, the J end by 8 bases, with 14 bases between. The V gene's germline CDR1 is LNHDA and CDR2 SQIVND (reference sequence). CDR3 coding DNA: TGTGCCAGTAGTATCAGAGGGGGGTACCATGAGCAGTTCTTC. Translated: CASSIRGGYHEQFF.

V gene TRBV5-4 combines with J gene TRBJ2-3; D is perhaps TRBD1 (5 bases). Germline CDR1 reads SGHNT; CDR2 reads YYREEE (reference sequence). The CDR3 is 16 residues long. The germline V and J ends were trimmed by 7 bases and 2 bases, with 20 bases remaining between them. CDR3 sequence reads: CASGPRAGHDTDTQYF. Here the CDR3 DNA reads TGTGCCAGCGGGCCTCGGGCAGGGCATGACACAGATACGCAGTATTTT.

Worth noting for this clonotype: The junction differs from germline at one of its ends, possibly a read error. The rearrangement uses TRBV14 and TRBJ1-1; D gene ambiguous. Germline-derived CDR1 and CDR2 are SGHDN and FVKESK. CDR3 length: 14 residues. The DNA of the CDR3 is TGTGCCAGCACCCAAGCGGGAGGGCTGACTGAAGCTTTCTTT. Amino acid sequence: CASTQAGGLTEAFF.